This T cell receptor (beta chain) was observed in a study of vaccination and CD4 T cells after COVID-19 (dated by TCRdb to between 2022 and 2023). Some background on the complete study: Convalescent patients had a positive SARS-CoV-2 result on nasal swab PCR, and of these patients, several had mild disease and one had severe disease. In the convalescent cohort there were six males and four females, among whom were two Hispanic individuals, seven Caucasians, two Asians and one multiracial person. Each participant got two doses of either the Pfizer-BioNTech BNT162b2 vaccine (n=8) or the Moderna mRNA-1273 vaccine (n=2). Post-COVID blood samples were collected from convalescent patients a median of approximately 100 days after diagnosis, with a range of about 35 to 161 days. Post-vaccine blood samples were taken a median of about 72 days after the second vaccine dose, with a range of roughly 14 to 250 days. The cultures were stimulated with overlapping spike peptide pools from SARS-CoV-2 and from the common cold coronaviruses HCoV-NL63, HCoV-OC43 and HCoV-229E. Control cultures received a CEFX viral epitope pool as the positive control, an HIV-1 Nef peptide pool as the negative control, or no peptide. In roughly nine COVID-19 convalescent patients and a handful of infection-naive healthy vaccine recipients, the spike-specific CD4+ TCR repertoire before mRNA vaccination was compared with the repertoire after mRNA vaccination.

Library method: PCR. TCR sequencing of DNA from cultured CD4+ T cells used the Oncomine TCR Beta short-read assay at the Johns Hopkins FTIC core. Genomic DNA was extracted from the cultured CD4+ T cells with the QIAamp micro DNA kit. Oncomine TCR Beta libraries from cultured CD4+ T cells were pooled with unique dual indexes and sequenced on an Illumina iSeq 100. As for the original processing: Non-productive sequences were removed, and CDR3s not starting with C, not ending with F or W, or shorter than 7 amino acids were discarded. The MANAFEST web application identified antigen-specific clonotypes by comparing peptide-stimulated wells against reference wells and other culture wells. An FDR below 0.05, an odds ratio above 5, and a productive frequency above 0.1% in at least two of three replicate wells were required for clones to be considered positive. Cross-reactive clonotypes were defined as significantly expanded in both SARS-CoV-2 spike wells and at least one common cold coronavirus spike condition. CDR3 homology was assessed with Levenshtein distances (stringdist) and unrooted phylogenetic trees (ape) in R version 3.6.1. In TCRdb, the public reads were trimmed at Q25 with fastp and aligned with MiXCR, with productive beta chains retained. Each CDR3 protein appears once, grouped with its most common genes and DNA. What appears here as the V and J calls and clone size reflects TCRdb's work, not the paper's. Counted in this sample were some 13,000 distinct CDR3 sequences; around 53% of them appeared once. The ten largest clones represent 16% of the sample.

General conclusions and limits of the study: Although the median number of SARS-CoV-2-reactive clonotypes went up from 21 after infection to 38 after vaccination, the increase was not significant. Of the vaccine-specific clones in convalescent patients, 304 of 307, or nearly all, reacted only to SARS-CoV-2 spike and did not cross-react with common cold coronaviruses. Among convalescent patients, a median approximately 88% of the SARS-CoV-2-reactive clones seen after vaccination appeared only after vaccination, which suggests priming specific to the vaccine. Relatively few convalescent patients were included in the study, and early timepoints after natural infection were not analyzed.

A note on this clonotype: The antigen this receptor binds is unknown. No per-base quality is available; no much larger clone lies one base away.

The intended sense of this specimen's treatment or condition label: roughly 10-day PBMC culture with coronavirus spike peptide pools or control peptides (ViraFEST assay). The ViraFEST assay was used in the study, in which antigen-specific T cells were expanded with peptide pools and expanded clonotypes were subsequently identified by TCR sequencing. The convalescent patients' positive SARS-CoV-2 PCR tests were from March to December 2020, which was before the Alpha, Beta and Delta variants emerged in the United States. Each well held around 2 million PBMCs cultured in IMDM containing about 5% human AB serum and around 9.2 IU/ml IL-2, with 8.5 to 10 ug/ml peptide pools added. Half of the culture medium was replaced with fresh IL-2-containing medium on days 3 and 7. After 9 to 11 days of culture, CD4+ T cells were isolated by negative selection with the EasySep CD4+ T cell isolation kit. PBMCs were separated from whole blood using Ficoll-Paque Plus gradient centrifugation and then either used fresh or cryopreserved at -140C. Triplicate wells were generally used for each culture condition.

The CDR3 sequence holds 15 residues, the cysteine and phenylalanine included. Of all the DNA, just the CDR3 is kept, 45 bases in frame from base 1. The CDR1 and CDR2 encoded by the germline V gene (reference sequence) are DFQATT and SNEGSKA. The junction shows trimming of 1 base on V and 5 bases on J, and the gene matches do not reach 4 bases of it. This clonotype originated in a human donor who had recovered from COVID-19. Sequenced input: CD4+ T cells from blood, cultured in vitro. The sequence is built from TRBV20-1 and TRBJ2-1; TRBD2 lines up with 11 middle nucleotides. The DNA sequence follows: TGCAGTGCTAGAGGGGGGACTAGCGGAAACAATGAGCAGTTCTTC. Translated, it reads CSARGGTSGNNEQFF.